Included here is one T cell receptor (beta chain) sequence, with context. Antigen unknown. An end of the junction does not agree with germline; a read error may underlie this. Measured with immunoSEQ multiplex PCR; TCRdb has only the in-frame clones, and not every one. The repertoire includes approximately 99,000 clones, roughly 84% of them detected once, and approximately 2.9% sits in the top ten. This CDR3 contains 13 residues. The sample is drawn from a study of cytomegalovirus exposure and HLA in healthy donors. Findings and limits, study-wide: It was found in a later analysis that first-cohort TCR clusters tended to co-occur in the 100 to 150 validation repertoires.

Sequencing was done on a sample of PBMCs. This clonotype originated in a woman younger than 30 in good health and CMV-seronegative. The chain carries TRBV23-1 and TRBJ1-1, with 9 bases lining up with TRBD1. TRBV23-1 is an ORF for which the function is uncertain. CDR3 sequence reads: CTRGTGRGTEAFF. The CDR3 DNA sequence: TGCACCAGGGGGACAGGGAGGGGCACTGAAGCTTTCTTT.